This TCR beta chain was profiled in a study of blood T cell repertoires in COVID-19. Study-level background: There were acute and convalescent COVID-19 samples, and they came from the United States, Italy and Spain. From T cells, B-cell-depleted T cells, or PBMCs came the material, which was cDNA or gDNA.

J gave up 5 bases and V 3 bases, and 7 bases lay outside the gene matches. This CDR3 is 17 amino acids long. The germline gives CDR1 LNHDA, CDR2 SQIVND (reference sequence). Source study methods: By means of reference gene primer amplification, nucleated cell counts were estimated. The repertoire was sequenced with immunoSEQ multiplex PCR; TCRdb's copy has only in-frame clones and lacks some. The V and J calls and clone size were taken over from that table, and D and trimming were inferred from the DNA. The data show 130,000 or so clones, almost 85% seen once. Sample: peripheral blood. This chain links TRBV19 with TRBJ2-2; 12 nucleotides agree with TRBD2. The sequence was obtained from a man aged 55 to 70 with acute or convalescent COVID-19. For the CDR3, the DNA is TGTGCCAGTAGTATTCTAGCGGGAGGGCCGGAAACCGGGGAGCTGTTTTTT. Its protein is CASSILAGGPETGELFF. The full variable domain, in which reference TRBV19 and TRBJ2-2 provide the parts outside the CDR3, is DGGITQSPKYLFRKEGQNVTLSCEQNLNHDAMYWYRQDPGQGLRLIYYSQIVNDFQKGDIAEGYSVSREKKESFPLTVTSAQKNPTAFYLCASSILAGGPETGELFFGEGSRLTVL.